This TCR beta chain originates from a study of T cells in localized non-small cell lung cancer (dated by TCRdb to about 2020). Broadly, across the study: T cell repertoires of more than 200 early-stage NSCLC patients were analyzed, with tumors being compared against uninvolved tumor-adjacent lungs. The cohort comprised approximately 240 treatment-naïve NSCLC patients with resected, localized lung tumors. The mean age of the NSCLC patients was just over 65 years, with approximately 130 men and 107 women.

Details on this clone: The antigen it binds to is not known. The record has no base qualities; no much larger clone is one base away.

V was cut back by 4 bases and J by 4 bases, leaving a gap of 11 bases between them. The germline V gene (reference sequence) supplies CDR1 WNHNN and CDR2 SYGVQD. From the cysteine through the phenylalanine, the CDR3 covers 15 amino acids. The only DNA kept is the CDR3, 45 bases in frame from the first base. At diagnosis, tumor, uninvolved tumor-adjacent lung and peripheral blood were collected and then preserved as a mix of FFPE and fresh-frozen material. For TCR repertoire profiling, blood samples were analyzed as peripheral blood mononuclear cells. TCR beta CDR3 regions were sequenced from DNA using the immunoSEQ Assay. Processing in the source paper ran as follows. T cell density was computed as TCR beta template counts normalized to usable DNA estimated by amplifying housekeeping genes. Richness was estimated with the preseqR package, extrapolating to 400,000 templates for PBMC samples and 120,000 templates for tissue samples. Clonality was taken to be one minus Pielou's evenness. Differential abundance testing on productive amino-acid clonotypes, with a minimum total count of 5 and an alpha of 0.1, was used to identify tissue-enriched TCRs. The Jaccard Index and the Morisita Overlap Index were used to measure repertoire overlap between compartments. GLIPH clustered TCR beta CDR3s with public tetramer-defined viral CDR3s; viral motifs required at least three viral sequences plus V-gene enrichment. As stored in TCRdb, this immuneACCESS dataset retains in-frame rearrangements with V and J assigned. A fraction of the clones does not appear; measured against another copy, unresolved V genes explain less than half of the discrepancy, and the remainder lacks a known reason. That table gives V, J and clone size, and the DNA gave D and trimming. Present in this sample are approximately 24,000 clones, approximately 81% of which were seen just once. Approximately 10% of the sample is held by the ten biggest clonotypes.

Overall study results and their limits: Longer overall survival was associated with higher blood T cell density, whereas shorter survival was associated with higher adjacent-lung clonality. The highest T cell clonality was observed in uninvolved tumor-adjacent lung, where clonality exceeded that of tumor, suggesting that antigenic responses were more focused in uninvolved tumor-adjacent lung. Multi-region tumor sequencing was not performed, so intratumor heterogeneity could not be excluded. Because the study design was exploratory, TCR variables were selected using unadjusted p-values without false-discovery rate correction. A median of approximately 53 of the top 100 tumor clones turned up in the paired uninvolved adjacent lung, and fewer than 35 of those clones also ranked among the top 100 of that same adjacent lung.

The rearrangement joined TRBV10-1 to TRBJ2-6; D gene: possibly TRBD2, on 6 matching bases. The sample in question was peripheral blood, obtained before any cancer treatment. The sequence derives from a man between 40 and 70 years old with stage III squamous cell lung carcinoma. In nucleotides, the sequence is TGCGCCAGCAGTGGTGGGGACTCGGGGGCCAACGTCCTGACTTTC. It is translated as CASSGGDSGANVLTF.